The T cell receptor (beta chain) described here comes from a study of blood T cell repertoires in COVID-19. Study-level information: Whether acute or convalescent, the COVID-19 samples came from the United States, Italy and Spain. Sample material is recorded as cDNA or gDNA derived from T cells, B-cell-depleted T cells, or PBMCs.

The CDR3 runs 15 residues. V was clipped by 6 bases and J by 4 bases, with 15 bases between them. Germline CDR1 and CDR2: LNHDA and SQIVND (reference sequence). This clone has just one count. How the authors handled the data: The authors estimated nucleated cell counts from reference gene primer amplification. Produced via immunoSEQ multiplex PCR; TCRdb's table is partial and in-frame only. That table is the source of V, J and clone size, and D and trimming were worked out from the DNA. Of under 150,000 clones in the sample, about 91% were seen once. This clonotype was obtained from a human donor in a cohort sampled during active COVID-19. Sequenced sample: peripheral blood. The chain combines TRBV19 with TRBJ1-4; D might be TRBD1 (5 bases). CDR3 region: CASSQGRDFNEKLFF. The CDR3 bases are TGTGCCAGTAGCCAGGGTAGGGACTTTAATGAAAAACTGTTTTTT.